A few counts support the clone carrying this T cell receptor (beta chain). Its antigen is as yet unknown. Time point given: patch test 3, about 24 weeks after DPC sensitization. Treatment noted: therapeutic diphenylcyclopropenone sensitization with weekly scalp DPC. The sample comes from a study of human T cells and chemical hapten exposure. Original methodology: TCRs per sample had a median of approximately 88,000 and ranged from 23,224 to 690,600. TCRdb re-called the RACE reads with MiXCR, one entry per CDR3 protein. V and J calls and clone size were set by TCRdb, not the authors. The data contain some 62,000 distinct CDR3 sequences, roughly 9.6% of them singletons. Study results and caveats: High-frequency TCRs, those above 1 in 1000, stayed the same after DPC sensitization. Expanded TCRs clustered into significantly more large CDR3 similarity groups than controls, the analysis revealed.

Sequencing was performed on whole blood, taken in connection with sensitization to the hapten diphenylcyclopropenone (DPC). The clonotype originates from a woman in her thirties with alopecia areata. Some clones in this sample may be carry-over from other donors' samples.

The CDR3 DNA is TGTGCCAGCAGTGAAAGACCCCATAGCAATCAGCCCCAGCATTTT. It specifies CASSERPHSNQPQHF. The gene calls are TRBV6-1 and TRBJ1-5; no reliable D call. The V end lost 2 bases, the J end lost 0 bases, and 8 bases lay between the germline ends. The CDR3 consists of 15 residues. Germline lookup yields CDR1 MNHNS and CDR2 SASEGT.